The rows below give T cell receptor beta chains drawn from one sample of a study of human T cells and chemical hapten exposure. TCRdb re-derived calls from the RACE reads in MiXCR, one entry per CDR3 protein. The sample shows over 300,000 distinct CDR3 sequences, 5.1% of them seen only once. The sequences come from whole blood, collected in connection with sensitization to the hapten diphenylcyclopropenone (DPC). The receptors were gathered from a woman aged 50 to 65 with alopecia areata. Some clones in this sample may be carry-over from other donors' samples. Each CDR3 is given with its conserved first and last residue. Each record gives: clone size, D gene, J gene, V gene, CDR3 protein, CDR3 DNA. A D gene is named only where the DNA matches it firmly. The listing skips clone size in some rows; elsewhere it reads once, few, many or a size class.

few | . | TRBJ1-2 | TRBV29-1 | CSVVGGDYGYTF | TGCAGCGTTGTGGGAGGGGACTATGGCTACACCTTC
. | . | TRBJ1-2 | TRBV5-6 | CASSLPDNFGYTF | TGTGCCAGCAGCTTGCCGGATAACTTTGGCTACACCTTC
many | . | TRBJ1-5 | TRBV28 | CASSSLSRLSNQPQHF | TGTGCCAGCAGTTCTCTTAGCAGGCTGAGCAATCAGCCCCAGCATTTT
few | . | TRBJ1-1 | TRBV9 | CASSVERATEAFF | TGTGCCAGCAGCGTGGAGAGGGCCACTGAAGCTTTCTTT
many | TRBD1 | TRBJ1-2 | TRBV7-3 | CASSLTGTDGYTF | TGTGCCAGCAGCCTTACCGGGACAGATGGCTACACCTTC
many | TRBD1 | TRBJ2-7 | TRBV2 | CASREKGQPYEQYF | TGTGCCAGCCGAGAAAAGGGACAGCCCTACGAGCAGTACTTC
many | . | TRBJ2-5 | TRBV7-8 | CASSLASSQASWTQYF | TGTGCCAGCAGCTTAGCCTCCTCACAGGCCTCCTGGACCCAGTACTTC
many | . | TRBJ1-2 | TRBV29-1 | CSVDGGRGYTF | TGCAGCGTTGATGGAGGCCGTGGCTACACCTTC
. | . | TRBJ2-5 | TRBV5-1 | CASSPQSLSETQYF | TGCGCCAGCAGCCCACAATCCTTAAGCGAGACCCAGTACTTC
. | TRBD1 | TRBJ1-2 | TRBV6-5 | CASSYWQGASDGYTF | TGTGCCAGCAGTTATTGGCAGGGGGCGAGTGATGGCTACACCTTC
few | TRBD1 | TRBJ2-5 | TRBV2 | CASSRQGEKTQYF | TGTGCCAGCAGTCGACAGGGGGAGAAGACCCAGTACTTC
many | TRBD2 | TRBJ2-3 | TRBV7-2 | CASSPGLAATDTQYF | TGTGCCAGCAGCCCGGGACTAGCGGCCACAGATACGCAGTATTTT
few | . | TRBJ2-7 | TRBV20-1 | CSARQSSYEQYF | TGCAGTGCTAGACAGAGCTCCTACGAGCAGTACTTC
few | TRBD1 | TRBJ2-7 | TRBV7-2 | CASSDGQGYPYEQYF | TGTGCCAGCAGCGATGGACAGGGTTACCCCTACGAGCAGTACTTC
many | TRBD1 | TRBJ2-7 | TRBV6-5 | CASTRGGLGSGEQYF | TGTGCCAGCACAAGAGGGGGCTTAGGGTCCGGGGAGCAGTACTTC